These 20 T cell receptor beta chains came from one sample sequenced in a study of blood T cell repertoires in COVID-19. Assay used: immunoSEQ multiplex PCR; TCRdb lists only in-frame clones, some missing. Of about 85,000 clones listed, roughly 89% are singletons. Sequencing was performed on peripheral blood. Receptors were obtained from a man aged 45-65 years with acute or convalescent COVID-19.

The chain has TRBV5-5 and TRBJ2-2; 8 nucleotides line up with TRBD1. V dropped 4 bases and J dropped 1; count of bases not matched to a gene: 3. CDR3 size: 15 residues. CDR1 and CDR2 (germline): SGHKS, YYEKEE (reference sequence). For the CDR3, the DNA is TGTGCCAGCAGCCGACAGGGGCGGAACACCGGGGAGCTGTTTTTT. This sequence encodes CASSRQGRNTGELFF.

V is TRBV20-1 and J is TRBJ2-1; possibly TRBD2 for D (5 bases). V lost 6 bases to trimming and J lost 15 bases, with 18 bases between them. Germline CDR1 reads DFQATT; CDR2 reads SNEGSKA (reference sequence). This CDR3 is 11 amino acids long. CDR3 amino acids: CSAGGPITPFF. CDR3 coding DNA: TGCAGTGCAGGAGGTCCGATCACTCCGTTCTTC.

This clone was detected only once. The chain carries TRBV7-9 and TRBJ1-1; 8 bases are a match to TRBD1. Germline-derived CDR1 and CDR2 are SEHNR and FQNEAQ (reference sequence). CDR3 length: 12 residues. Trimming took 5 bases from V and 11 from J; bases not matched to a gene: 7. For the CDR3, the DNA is TGTGCCAGCAGCAGACAGGGGTACGAGGCTTTCTTT. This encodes CASSRQGYEAFF.

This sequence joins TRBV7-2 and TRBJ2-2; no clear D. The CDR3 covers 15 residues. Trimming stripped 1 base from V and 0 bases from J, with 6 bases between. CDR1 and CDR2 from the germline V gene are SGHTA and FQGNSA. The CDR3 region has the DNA TGTGCCAGCAGCTTAGTGTCTTCGAACACCGGGGAGCTGTTTTTT. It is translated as CASSLVSSNTGELFF.

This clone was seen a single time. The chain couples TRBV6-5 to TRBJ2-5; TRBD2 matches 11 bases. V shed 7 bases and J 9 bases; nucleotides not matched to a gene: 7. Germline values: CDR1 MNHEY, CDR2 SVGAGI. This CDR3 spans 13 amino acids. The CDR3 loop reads CASNPSGGTAQYF. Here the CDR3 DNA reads TGTGCCAGCAATCCTAGCGGGGGGACCGCCCAGTACTTC.

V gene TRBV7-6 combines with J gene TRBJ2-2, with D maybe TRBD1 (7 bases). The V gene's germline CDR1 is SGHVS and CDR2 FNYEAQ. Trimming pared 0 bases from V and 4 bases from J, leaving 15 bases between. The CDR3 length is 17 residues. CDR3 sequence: CASSLAEGAIGTGELFF. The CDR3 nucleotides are TGTGCCAGCAGCTTAGCGGAGGGGGCCATAGGCACCGGGGAGCTGTTTTTT.

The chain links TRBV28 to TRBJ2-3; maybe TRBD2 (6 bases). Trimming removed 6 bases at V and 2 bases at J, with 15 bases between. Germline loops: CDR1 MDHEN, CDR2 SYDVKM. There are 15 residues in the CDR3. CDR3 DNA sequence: TGTGCCAGCAGCCATTGGTCGGGAGACACAGATACGCAGTATTTT. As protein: CASSHWSGDTDTQYF.

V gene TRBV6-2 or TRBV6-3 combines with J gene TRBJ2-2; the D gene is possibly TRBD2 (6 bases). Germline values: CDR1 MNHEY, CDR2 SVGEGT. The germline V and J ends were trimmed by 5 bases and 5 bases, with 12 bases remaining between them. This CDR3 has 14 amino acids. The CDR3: CASSPTRGTGELFF. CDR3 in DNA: TGTGCCAGCAGTCCAACCCGGGGGACCGGGGAGCTGTTTTTT.

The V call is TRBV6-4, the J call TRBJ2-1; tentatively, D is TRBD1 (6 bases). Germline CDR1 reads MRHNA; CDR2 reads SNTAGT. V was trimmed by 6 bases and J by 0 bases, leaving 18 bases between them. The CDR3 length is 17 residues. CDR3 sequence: CASSPTGTPSSYNEQFF. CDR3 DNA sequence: TGTGCCAGCAGCCCAACCGGGACACCCAGCTCCTACAATGAGCAGTTCTTC.

CDR3: CATSDRLGTGGFDEQFF. The CDR3 nucleotides read TGTGCCACCAGTGATAGACTTGGGACAGGAGGGTTCGATGAGCAGTTCTTC. V and J are TRBV24-1 and TRBJ2-1, with 8 bases identical to TRBD1. The germline V gene has CDR1 KGHDR and CDR2 SFDVKD. V gave up 3 bases and J gave up 8 bases; unmatched junction bases: 14. The CDR3 contains 17 residues.

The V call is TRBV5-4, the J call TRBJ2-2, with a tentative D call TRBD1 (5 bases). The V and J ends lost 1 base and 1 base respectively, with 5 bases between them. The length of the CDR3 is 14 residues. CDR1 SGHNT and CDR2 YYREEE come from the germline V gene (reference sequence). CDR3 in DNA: TGTGCCAGCAGCTTGAGGGGGAACACCGGGGAGCTGTTTTTT. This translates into CASSLRGNTGELFF.

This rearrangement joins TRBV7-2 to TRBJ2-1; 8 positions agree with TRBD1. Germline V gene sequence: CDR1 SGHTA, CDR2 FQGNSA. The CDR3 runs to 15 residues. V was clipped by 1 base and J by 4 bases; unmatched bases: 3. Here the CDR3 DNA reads TGTGCCAGCAGCTTAGTAACAGGGGGTTACAATGAGCAGTTCTTC. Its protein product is CASSLVTGGYNEQFF.

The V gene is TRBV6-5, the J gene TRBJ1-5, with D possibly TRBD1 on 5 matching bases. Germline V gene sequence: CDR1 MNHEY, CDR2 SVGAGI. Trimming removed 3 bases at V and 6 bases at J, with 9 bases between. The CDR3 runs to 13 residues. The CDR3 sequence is CASSYDGGQPQHF. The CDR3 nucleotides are TGTGCCAGCAGTTATGACGGGGGTCAGCCCCAGCATTTT.

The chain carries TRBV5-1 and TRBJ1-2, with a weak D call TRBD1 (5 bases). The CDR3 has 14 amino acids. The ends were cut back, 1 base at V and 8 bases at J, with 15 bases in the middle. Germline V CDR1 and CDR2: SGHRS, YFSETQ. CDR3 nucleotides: TGCGCCAGCAGCTTGTCCGGCAGGGATCCCGGCTACACCTTC. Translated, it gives CASSLSGRDPGYTF.

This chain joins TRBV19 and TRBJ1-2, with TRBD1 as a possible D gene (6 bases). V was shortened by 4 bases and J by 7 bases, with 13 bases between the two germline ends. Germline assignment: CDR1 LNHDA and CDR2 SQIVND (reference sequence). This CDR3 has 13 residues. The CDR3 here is CASSSYRDPGYTF. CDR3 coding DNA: TGTGCCAGTAGTAGCTACAGGGACCCTGGCTACACCTTC.

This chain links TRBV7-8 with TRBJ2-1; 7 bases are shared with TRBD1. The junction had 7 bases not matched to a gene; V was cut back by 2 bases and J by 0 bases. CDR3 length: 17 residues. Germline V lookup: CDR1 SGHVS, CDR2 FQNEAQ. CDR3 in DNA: TGTGCCAGCAGCTTAAAGCGGCAGGGGGACTCCTACAATGAGCAGTTCTTC. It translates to CASSLKRQGDSYNEQFF. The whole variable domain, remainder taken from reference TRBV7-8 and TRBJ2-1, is GAGVSQSPRYKVAKRGQDVALRCDPISGHVSLFWYQQALGQGPEFLTYFQNEAQLDKSGLPSDRFFAERPEGSVSTLKIQRTQQEDSAVYLCASSLKRQGDSYNEQFFGPGTRLTVL.

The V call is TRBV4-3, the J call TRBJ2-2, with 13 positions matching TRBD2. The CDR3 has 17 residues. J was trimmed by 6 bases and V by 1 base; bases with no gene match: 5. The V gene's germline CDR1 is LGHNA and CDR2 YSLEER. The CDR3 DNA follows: TGCGCCAGCAGCCAAGCTCCGGGACTAGCGGGGTCCGGGGAGCTGTTTTTT. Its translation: CASSQAPGLAGSGELFF.

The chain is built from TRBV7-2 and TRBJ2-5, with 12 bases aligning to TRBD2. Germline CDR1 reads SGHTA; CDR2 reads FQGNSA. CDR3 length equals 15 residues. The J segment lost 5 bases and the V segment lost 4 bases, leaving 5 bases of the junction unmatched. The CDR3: CASSSGTSGRETQYF. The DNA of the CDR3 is TGTGCCAGCAGCTCGGGGACTAGCGGGCGGGAGACCCAGTACTTC. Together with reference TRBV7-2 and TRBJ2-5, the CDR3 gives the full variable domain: GAGVSQSPSNKVTEKGKDVELRCDPISGHTALYWYRQSLGQGLEFLIYFQGNSAPDKSGLPSDRFSAERTGGSVSTLTIQRTQQEDSAVYLCASSSGTSGRETQYFGPGTRLLVL.

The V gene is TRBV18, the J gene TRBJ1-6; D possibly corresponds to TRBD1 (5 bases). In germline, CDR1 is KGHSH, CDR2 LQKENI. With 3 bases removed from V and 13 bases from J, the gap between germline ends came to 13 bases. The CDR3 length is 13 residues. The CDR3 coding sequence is TGTGCCAGCTCACCGGACGATGGGGGGCCCCTCCACTTT. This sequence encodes CASSPDDGGPLHF.

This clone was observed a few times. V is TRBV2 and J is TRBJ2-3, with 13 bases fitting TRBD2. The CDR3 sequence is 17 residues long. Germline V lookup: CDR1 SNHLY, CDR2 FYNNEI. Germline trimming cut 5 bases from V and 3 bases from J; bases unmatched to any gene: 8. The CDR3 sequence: CASSRWTSGSSTDTQYF. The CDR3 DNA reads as TGTGCCAGCAGTCGGTGGACTAGCGGGAGTTCAACAGATACGCAGTATTTT. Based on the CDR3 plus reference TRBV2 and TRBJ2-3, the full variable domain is EPEVTQTPSHQVTQMGQEVILRCVPISNHLYFYWYRQILGQKVEFLVSFYNNEISEKSEIFDDQFSVERPDGSNFTLKIRSTKLEDSAMYFCASSRWTSGSSTDTQYFGPGTRLTVL.